This TCR beta chain came from a study of T cell responses to AZD1222 COVID-19 vaccine. Regarding the study as a whole: Of the AZD1222 recipients, only six or seven were seropositive at baseline. Repertoire collection took place solely once the T cell response had peaked. Donors were largely white British and mainly female; clonal diversity was possibly underestimated.

Looked up from germline, CDR1 is SGHTA and CDR2 is FQGNSA. CDR3 size: 15 residues. V gave up 5 bases and J gave up 5 bases; unmatched junction bases: 6. Pooling of second doses given at about 4 or about 12 weeks was done. As regards this clone: As yet, its antigen is unknown.

The table came from immunoSEQ multiplex PCR; TCRdb's copy has only in-frame clones and leaves some out. This table holds nearly 110,000 clones, 90% found once. This sequence originates from an adult who received the AZD1222 COVID-19 vaccine. The chain recombines TRBV7-2 with TRBJ1-6; the match to TRBD1 covers 7 bases. The sample in question was peripheral blood, obtained 28 days after the second AZD1222 dose. CDR3 loop: CASSKTGYHNSPLHF. The CDR3 coding sequence is TGTGCCAGCAGCAAGACAGGGTACCATAATTCACCCCTCCACTTT. Filled out from reference TRBV7-2 and TRBJ1-6, the complete variable domain reads GAGVSQSPSNKVTEKGKDVELRCDPISGHTALYWYRQSLGQGLEFLIYFQGNSAPDKSGLPSDRFSAERTGGSVSTLTIQRTQQEDSAVYLCASSKTGYHNSPLHFGNGTRLTVT.